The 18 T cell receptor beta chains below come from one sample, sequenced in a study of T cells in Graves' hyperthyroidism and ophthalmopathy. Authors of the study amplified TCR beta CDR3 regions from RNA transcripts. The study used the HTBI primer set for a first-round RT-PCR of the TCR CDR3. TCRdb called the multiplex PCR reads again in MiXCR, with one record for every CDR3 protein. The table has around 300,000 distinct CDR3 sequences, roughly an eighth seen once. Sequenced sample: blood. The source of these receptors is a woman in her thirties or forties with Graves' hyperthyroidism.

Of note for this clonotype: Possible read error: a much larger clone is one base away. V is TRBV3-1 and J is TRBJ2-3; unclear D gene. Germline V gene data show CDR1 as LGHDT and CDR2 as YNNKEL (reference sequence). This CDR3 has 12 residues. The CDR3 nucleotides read TGTGTCAGCAGCCAAGTGGGAGATACGCAGTATTTT. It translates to CVSSQVGDTQYF.

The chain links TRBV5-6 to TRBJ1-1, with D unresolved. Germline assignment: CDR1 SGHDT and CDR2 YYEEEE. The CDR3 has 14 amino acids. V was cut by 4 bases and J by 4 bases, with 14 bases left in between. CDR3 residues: CASSVLKGRTEAFF. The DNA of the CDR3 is TGTGCCAGCAGCGTCCTGAAAGGTCGCACTGAAGCTTTCTTT.

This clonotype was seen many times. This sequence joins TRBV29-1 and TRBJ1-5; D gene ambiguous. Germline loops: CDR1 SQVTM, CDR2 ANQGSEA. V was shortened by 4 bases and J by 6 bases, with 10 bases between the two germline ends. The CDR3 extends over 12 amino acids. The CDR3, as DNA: TGCAGCGTTGGGATGGGAAGTCAGCCCCAGCATTTT. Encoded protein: CSVGMGSQPQHF.

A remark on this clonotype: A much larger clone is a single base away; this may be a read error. The CDR3: CASSRAGAKNIQYF. CDR3 DNA: TGTGCCAGCAGTCGGGCGGGAGCCAAAAACATTCAGTACTTC. The V and J genes are TRBV25-1 and TRBJ2-4; maybe TRBD2 (5 bases). The CDR3 length is 14 residues. V lost 5 bases, J lost 0 bases, and 8 bases lay in between. Germline V gene sequence: CDR1 MGHDK, CDR2 SYGVNS.

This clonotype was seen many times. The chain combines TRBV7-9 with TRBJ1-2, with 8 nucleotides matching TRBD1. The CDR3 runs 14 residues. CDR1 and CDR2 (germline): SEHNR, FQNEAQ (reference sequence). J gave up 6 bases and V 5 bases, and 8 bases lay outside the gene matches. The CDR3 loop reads CASSPRQGRDGYTF. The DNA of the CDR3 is TGTGCCAGCAGCCCACGACAGGGGAGGGATGGCTACACCTTC.

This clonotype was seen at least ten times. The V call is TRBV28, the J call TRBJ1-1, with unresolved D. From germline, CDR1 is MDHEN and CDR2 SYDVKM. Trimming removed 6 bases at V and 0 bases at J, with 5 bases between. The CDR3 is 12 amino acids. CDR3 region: CASRPLNTEAFF. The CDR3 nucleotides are TGTGCCAGCAGGCCGTTGAACACTGAAGCTTTCTTT.

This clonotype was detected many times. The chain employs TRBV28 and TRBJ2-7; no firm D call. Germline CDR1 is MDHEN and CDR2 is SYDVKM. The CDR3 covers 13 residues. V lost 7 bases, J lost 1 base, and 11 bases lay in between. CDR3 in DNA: TGTGCCAGCATCCGCCCCGGGTCCTACGAGCAGTACTTC. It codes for CASIRPGSYEQYF. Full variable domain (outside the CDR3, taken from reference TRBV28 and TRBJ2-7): DVKVTQSSRYLVKRTGEKVFLECVQDMDHENMFWYRQDPGLGLRLIYFSYDVKMKEKGDIPEGYSVSREKKERFSLILESASTNQTSMYLCASIRPGSYEQYFGPGTRLTVT.

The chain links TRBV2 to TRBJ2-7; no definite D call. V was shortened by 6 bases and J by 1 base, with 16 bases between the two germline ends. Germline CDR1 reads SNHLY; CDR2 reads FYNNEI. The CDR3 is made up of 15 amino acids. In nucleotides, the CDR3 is TGTGCCAGCAGCCCCCAAGGATCGCGGTCCTACGAGCAGTACTTC. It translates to CASSPQGSRSYEQYF.

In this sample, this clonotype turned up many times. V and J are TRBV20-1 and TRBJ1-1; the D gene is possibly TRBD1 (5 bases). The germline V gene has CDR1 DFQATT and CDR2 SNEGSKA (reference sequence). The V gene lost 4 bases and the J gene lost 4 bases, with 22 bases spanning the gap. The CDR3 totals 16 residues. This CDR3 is CSATTSGGRAGTEAFF. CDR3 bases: TGCAGTGCTACAACCAGCGGGGGACGGGCAGGCACTGAAGCTTTCTTT.

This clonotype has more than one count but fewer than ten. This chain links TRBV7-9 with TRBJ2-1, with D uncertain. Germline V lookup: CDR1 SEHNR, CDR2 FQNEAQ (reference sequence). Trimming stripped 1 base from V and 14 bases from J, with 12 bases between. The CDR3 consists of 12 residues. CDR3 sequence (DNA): TGTGCCAGCAGCTTAGGATCAGCTGTGGAGTTCTTC. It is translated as CASSLGSAVEFF.

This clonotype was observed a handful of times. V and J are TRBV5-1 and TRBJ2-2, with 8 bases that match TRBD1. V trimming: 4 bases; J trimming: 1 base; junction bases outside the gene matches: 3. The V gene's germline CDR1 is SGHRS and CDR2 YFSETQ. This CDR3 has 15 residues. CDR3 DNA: TGCGCCAGCAGCCTGGACAGGGTGAACACCGGGGAGCTGTTTTTT. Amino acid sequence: CASSLDRVNTGELFF.

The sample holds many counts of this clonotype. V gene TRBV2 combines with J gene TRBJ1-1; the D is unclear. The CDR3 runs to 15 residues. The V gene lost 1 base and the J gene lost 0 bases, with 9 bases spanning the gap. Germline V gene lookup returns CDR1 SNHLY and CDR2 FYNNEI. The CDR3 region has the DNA TGTGCCAGCAGTGAAGGATTGGGCATGAACACTGAAGCTTTCTTT. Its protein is CASSEGLGMNTEAFF.

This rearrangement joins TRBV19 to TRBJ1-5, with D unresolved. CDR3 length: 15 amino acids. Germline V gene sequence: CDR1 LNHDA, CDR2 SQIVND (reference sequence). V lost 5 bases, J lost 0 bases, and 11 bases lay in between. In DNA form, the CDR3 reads TGTGCCAGTAGTCAAGGCAGAATTAGCAATCAGCCCCAGCATTTT. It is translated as CASSQGRISNQPQHF. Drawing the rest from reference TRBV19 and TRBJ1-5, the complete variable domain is DGGITQSPKYLFRKEGQNVTLSCEQNLNHDAMYWYRQDPGQGLRLIYYSQIVNDFQKGDIAEGYSVSREKKESFPLTVTSAQKNPTAFYLCASSQGRISNQPQHFGDGTRLSIL.

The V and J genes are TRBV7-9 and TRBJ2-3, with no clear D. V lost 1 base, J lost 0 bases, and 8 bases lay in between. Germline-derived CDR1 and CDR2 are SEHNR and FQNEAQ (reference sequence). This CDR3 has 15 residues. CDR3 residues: CASSLVSGSTDTQYF. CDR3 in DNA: TGTGCCAGCAGCTTAGTCTCCGGCAGCACAGATACGCAGTATTTT.

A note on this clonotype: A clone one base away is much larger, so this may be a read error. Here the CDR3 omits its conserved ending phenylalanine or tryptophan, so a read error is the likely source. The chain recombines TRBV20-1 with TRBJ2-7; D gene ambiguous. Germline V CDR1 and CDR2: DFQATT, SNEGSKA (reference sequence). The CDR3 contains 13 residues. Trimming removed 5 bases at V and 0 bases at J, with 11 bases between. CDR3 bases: TGCAGTGCTCCGGGCCCAAGCTCCTACGAGCAGTACCTC. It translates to CSAPGPSSYEQYL.

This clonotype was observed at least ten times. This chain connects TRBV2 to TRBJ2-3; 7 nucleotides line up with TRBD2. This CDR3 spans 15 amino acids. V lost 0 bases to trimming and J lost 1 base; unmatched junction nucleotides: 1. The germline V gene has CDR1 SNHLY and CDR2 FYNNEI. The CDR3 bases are TGTGCCAGCAGTGAAGCGGGAGGGGGCACAGATACGCAGTATTTT. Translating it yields CASSEAGGGTDTQYF.

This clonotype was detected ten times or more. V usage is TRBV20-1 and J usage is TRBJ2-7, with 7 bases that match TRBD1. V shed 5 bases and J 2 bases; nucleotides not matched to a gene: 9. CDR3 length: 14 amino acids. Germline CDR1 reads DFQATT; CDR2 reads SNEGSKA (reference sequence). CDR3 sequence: CSASDRVRTYEQYF. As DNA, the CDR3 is TGCAGTGCTTCAGACAGGGTGCGGACCTACGAGCAGTACTTC.

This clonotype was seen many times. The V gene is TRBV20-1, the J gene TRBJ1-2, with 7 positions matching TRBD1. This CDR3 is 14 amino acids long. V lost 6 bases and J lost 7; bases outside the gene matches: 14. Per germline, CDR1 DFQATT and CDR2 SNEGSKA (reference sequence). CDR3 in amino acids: CSAGLLQGDGGYTF. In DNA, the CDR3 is TGCAGTGCCGGATTGTTGCAGGGGGACGGTGGCTACACCTTC.